The entry that follows covers one TCR beta chain sequence. Its cognate antigen is unknown. Researchers made TCR beta libraries by using iRepertoire HTBI primers and running Arm-PCR on CDR3 regions. TCRdb itself ran the multiplex PCR reads through MiXCR, one entry per CDR3 protein. This table has about 660,000 distinct CDR3 sequences, about 30% appearing once. This record belongs to a study of regulatory T cells in long-lasting Graves disease. Looking at the study overall: It was over 5 years of antithyroid drugs, with positive TSH receptor antibodies, that meant persistent Graves' disease. Findings and limits, study-wide: Gene preferences differed: TRBV28, TRBJ1-2, TRBJ2-5 in persistent cases.

Specified time point: persistent/refractory GD, antithyroid drugs over 5 years with positive TRAb. PBMCs were the source of the RNA used for TCR sequencing. Doctors identified Graves' disease using the American Thyroid Association guidelines. Peripheral blood, at nine milliliters, went into EDTA tubes. The germline V and J ends were trimmed by 6 bases and 2 bases, with 19 bases remaining between them. From germline, CDR1 is MNHEY and CDR2 SVGEGT. The CDR3 is made up of 16 amino acids. The clonotype was recovered from a female donor with Graves disease. V usage is TRBV6-2 or TRBV6-3 and J usage is TRBJ1-2; TRBD1 is a possible D gene (5 bases). The sample here was peripheral blood mononuclear cells (PBMCs), taken when the disease was refractory, from a patient treated with antithyroid drugs. CDR3 coding DNA: TGTGCCAGCAGCCTACGGGTCCGGGGGTGGAACTATGGCTACACCTTC. Amino acids: CASSLRVRGWNYGYTF.